The next 22 T cell receptor beta chains were all read from a single sample in a study of cytomegalovirus exposure and HLA in healthy donors. The study ran its PCR with 60 Vbeta and 13 Jbeta primers. The data were produced by immunoSEQ multiplex PCR, yet TCRdb's version contains in-frame clones alone and is incomplete. The data contain 120,000 or so clones, roughly 80% of them singletons. Sequences were obtained from PBMCs. The origin of the receptors is a man between 25 and 39 years old in good health and CMV-seropositive.

V is TRBV5-1 and J is TRBJ1-6; 8 bases fit TRBD1. This CDR3 is 16 amino acids long. V trimming: 0 bases; J trimming: 9 bases; junction bases outside the gene matches: 8. Germline V gives CDR1 SGHRS, CDR2 YFSETQ. This CDR3 is CASSLVGQGEGSPLHF. The CDR3, as DNA: TGCGCCAGCAGCTTGGTCGGACAGGGAGAGGGTTCACCCCTCCACTTT. The whole variable domain, remainder taken from reference TRBV5-1 and TRBJ1-6, is KAGVTQTPRYLIKTRGQQVTLSCSPISGHRSVSWYQQTPGQGLQFLFEYFSETQRNKGNFPGRFSGRQFSNSRSEMNVSTLELGDSALYLCASSLVGQGEGSPLHFGNGTRLTVT.

DNA for the CDR3: TGTGCCACCAGCAGACCTCCCCCTCAGGGGACCTCCTACGAGCAGTACTTC. It specifies CATSRPPPQGTSYEQYF. The chain joins TRBV15 to TRBJ2-7; perhaps TRBD1 as D (6 bases). The V gene lost 2 bases and the J gene lost 0 bases, with 17 bases spanning the gap. Germline CDR1 reads LNHNV; CDR2 reads YYDKDF (reference sequence). CDR3 length equals 17 residues. The full variable domain, with the rest looked up from reference TRBV15 and TRBJ2-7, is DAMVIQNPRYQVTQFGKPVTLSCSQTLNHNVMYWYQQKSSQAPKLLFHYYDKDFNNEADTPDNFQSRRPNTSFCFLDIRSPGLGDTAMYLCATSRPPPQGTSYEQYFGPGTRLTVT.

This rearrangement joins TRBV10-2 to TRBJ1-1; 8 bases align to TRBD1. Trimming at V came to 11 bases and at J to 6 bases, leaving 11 bases not matched to a gene. Germline loops: CDR1 WSHSY, CDR2 SAAADI. The CDR3 extends over 13 amino acids. The DNA for the CDR3 is TGCGCCGTTTCGGACAGGGTATTTTCTGAAGCTTTCTTT. This translates into CAVSDRVFSEAFF.

This clone appeared once. This chain connects TRBV6-1 to TRBJ1-4; D gene ambiguous. V lost 3 bases and J lost 4, with 9 bases in between. CDR3 length: 14 amino acids. Germline values: CDR1 MNHNS, CDR2 SASEGT. As DNA, the CDR3 is TGTGCCAGCAGTGACAGGAGGAATAATGAAAAACTGTTTTTT. Its protein is CASSDRRNNEKLFF.

This clone was detected only once. In DNA form, the CDR3 reads TGTGCCAGCAGTTCTTCCGGGACAGTCTCCTACGAGCAGTACTTC. As protein: CASSSSGTVSYEQYF. The gene calls are TRBV28 and TRBJ2-7; 7 bases line up with TRBD1. The germline V gene encodes CDR1 MDHEN and CDR2 SYDVKM. Trimming took 4 bases from V and 0 from J; bases not matched to a gene: 6. CDR3 length equals 15 residues.

The chain employs TRBV25-1 and TRBJ2-5; TRBD2 matches 9 bases. Trimming removed 8 bases from V and 5 bases from J; junction bases left unmatched: 21. The germline V gene encodes CDR1 MGHDK and CDR2 SYGVNS. The CDR3 consists of 18 residues. CDR3 nucleotide sequence: TGTGCCAGCGGGCGGGCGGGGGGGACAGATCTCCACCCCGAGACCCAGTACTTC. Residues: CASGRAGGTDLHPETQYF.

The J gene is TRBJ1-5, the V gene TRBV5-1; D gene ambiguous. The CDR3 has 13 residues. Trimming left V 0 bases short and J 6 bases short, with 7 bases between. Per the germline V gene, CDR1 is SGHRS and CDR2 is YFSETQ. The CDR3 here is CASSLGARQPQHF. CDR3 DNA: TGCGCCAGCAGCTTGGGGGCACGTCAGCCCCAGCATTTT.

A remark on this clone: Other nucleotide sequences in the sample specify the same CDR3. The chain links TRBV19 to TRBJ1-1, with 8 bases lining up with TRBD1. Germline V lookup: CDR1 LNHDA, CDR2 SQIVND (reference sequence). CDR3 length equals 14 residues. V shed 3 bases, J shed 1 base, and the junction held 1 base outside the gene matches. The CDR3 sequence: CASSIGQGNTEAFF. DNA for the CDR3: TGTGCCAGTAGTATCGGACAGGGGAACACTGAAGCTTTCTTT.

The V gene is TRBV11-2, the J gene TRBJ2-5, with TRBD1 identical over 10 bases. The DNA end lines up better with TRBJ2-7; the J call may be wrong. The CDR3 is 14 residues long. Germline V gene sequence: CDR1 SGHAT, CDR2 FQNNGV. The CDR3 DNA sequence: TGTGCCAGCAGCTCCGGGACAGGGGCCTACGAGCAGTACTTC. Protein product: CASSSGTGAYEQYF.

The genes are TRBV7-6 and TRBJ2-1, with D perhaps TRBD2 (6 bases). V shed 5 bases and J shed 6 bases, with 14 bases lying between them. Germline CDR1 is SGHVS and CDR2 is FNYEAQ. This CDR3 comprises 14 residues. The CDR3 region is CASSPVVGGNEQFF. The CDR3 DNA follows: TGTGCCAGCAGCCCCGTTGTGGGAGGCAATGAGCAGTTCTTC.

This clone was detected once. The chain couples TRBV2 to TRBJ1-5; D remains unclear. The CDR3 runs 18 residues. Germline V gene data show CDR1 as SNHLY and CDR2 as FYNNEI. Trimming pared 3 bases from V and 0 bases from J, leaving 18 bases between. The CDR3 reads CASSDSAGIQYSNQPQHF. Written as DNA, the CDR3 is TGTGCCAGCAGTGATTCCGCGGGGATTCAATATAGCAATCAGCCCCAGCATTTT.

The J gene is TRBJ2-1, the V gene TRBV11-3, with 9 bases fitting TRBD1. Germline CDR1 reads SGHNT; CDR2 reads YENEEA. The CDR3 totals 15 residues. The V segment lost 1 base and the J segment 4 bases; nucleotides outside the gene matches: 2. The CDR3 spells CASSLGGTGYNEQFF. The DNA for the CDR3 is TGTGCCAGCAGCTTAGGCGGGACAGGGTACAATGAGCAGTTCTTC.

The V call is TRBV30, the J call TRBJ1-1, with a tentative D call TRBD1 (5 bases). The V end lost 4 bases, the J end lost 5 bases, and 20 bases lay between the germline ends. CDR3 length: 15 residues. Germline V gene lookup returns CDR1 GTSNPN and CDR2 SVGIG (reference sequence). CDR3: CAWKEPGGVRTEAFF. The DNA for the CDR3 is TGTGCCTGGAAGGAACCCGGGGGAGTAAGGACTGAAGCTTTCTTT.

The rearrangement uses TRBV7-9 and TRBJ2-7; weak D call: TRBD2 (7 bases). Between the trimmed V and J ends, which lost 8 bases and 1 base, there was a span of 21 bases. The CDR3 is 16 residues long. CDR1 SEHNR and CDR2 FQNEAQ come from the germline V gene (reference sequence). As DNA, the CDR3 is TGTGCCAGCGTAGGAGGGGGGGACGATACTTCCTACGAGCAGTACTTC. It yields the protein CASVGGGDDTSYEQYF. Full variable domain (outside the CDR3, taken from reference TRBV7-9 and TRBJ2-7): DTGVSQNPRHKITKRGQNVTFRCDPISEHNRLYWYRQTLGQGPEFLTYFQNEAQLEKSRLLSDRFSAERPKGSFSTLEIQRTEQGDSAMYLCASVGGGDDTSYEQYFGPGTRLTVT.

The V call is TRBV18, the J call TRBJ1-4; TRBD1 matches 11 bases. The V gene's germline CDR1 is KGHSH and CDR2 LQKENI. The V segment lost 3 bases and the J segment 6 bases; nucleotides outside the gene matches: 0. This CDR3 contains 14 residues. CDR3 DNA: TGTGCCAGCTCACCGGGACAGGGGGATGAAAAACTGTTTTTT. Translation gives CASSPGQGDEKLFF.

This clone was seen just once. The rearrangement joins TRBV2 to TRBJ1-1, with D possibly being TRBD1 (5 bases). CDR1 and CDR2 from the germline V gene are SNHLY and FYNNEI. Trimming removed 6 bases at V and 8 bases at J, with 10 bases between. CDR3 length: 11 amino acids. The CDR3 sequence is CASSQRGEAFF. The CDR3, as DNA: TGTGCCAGCAGCCAACGGGGGGAAGCTTTCTTT.

The rearrangement uses TRBV5-4 and TRBJ1-1; D is unresolved. Trimming took off 3 bases at V and 0 bases at J, with 12 bases between the two ends. The CDR3 length is 15 residues. Germline CDR1 and CDR2: SGHNT and YYREEE (reference sequence). CDR3 loop: CASSYGRGVNTEAFF. For the CDR3, the DNA is TGTGCCAGCAGCTACGGACGGGGAGTGAACACTGAAGCTTTCTTT.

The chain combines TRBV7-9 with TRBJ1-1, with unresolved D. This CDR3 region has 15 residues. V was pared by 0 bases and J by 3 bases, with 11 bases between. The germline CDR1 and CDR2 sequences are SEHNR and FQNEAQ (reference sequence). The CDR3: CASSLAEGPHTEAFF. As DNA, the CDR3 is TGTGCCAGCAGCTTAGCTGAGGGCCCGCACACTGAAGCTTTCTTT.

The gene calls are TRBV19 and TRBJ2-5, with 11 bases that match TRBD1. This CDR3 region has 16 residues. Germline assignment: CDR1 LNHDA and CDR2 SQIVND (reference sequence). Unmatched junction bases numbered 4, after V lost 3 bases and J lost 1 base. CDR3: CASSIRGTGGQETQYF. CDR3 bases: TGTGCCAGTAGTATTAGAGGGACAGGGGGCCAAGAGACCCAGTACTTC.

J is TRBJ1-5 and V is TRBV18, with D uncertain. Trimming left V 4 bases short and J 4 bases short, with 8 bases between. From germline, CDR1 is KGHSH and CDR2 LQKENI. The CDR3 totals 13 residues. CDR3 region: CASSLGYNQPQHF. The DNA for the CDR3 is TGTGCCAGCTCACTGGGCTATAATCAGCCCCAGCATTTT.

This clone was observed a few times. The J gene is TRBJ2-7, the V gene TRBV7-3; D remains unclear. The CDR3 runs 14 residues. V was cut by 2 bases and J by 3 bases, with 11 bases left in between. The germline CDR1 and CDR2 sequences are SGHTA and FQGTGA. The CDR3 sequence: CASSLQAGHYEQYF. CDR3 sequence (DNA): TGTGCCAGCAGCTTACAGGCTGGTCACTACGAGCAGTACTTC.

The V gene is TRBV20-1, the J gene TRBJ2-2; D unclear. V dropped 3 bases and J dropped 7 bases, with 6 bases sitting between them. The CDR3 has 11 residues. Per the germline V gene, CDR1 is DFQATT and CDR2 is SNEGSKA (reference sequence). DNA for the CDR3: TGCAGTGCTAGTCGTTACGGGGAGCTGTTTTTT. Translation: CSASRYGELFF.